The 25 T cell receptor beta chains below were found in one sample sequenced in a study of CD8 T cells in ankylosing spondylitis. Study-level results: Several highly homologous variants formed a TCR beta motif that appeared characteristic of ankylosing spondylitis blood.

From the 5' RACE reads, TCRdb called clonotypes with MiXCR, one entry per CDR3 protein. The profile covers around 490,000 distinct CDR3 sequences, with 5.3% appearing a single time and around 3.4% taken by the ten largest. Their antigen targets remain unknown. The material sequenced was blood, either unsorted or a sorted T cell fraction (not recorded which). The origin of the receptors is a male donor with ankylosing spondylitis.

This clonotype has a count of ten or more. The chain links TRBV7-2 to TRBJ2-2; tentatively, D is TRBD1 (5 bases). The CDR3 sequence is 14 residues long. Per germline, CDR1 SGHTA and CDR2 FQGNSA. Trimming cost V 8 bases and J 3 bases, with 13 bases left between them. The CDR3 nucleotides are TGTGCCAGCTCTCACAGGACCTACACCGGGGAGCTGTTTTTT. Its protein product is CASSHRTYTGELFF.

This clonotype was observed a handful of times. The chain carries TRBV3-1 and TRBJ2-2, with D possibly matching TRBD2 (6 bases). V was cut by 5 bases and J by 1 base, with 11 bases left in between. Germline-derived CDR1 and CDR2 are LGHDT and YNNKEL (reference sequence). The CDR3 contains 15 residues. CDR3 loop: CASSAWRGNTGELFF. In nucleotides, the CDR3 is TGTGCCAGCAGCGCCTGGCGGGGGAACACCGGGGAGCTGTTTTTT.

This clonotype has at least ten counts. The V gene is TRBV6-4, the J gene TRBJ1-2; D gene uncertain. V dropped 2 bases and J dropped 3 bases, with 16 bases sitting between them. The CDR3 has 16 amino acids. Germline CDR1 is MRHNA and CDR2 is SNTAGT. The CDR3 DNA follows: TGTGCCAGCAGTGACCCGGGAGCACAGAACCACTATGGCTACACCTTC. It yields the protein CASSDPGAQNHYGYTF.

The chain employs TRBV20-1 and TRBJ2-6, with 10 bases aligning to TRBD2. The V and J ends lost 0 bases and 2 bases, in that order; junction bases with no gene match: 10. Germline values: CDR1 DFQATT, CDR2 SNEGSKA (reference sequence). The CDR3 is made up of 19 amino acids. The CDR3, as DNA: TGCAGTGCTAGAGATCGATGGTCTAGCGGGAGTGCTGGGGCCAACGTCCTGACTTTC. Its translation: CSARDRWSSGSAGANVLTF.

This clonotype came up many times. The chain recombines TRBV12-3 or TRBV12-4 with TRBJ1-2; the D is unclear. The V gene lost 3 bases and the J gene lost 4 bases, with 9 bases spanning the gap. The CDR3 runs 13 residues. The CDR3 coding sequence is TGTGCCAGCAGTTTTAACGGGCTCTATGGCTACACCTTC. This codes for CASSFNGLYGYTF.

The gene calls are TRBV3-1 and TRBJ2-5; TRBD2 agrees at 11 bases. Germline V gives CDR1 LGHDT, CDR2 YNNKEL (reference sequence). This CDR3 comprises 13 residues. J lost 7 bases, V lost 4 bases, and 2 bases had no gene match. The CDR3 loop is CASSLAGGVTQYF. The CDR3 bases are TGTGCCAGCAGCCTAGCGGGAGGGGTGACCCAGTACTTC.

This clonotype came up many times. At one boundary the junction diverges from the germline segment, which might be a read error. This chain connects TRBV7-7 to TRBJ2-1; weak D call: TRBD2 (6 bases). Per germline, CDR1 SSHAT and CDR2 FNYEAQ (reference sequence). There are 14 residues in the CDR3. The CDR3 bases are TGTGCTAGCAGCTTAGGGACTTCCAACAATGAGCAGTTCTTC. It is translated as CASSLGTSNNEQFF.

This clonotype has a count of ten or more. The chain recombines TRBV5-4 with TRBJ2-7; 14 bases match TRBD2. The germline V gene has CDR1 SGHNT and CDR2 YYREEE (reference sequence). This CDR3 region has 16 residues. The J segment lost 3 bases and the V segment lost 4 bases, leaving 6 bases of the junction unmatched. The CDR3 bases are TGTGCCAGCAGCCCTGGGACTAGCGGGAGAAGCTACGAGCAGTACTTC. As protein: CASSPGTSGRSYEQYF.

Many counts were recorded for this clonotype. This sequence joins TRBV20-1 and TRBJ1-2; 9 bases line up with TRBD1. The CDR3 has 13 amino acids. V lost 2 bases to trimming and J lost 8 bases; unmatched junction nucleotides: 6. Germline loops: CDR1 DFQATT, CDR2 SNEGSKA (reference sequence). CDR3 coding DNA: TGCAGTGCTAGACGAAACAGGGGGCAGGGCTACACCTTC. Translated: CSARRNRGQGYTF.

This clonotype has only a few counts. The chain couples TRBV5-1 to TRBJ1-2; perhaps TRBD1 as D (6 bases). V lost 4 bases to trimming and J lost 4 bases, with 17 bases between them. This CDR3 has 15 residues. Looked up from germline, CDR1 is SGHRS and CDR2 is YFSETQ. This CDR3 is CASSVEGGLVYGYTF. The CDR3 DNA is TGCGCCAGCAGCGTGGAGGGGGGTTTGGTCTATGGCTACACCTTC.

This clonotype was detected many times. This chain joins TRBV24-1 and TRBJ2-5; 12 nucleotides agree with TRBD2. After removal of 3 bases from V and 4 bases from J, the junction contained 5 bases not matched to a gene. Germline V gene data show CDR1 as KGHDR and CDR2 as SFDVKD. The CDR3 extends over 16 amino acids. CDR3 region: CATSDALAGGGETQYF. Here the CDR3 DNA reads TGTGCCACCAGTGATGCTCTAGCGGGAGGGGGAGAGACCCAGTACTTC.

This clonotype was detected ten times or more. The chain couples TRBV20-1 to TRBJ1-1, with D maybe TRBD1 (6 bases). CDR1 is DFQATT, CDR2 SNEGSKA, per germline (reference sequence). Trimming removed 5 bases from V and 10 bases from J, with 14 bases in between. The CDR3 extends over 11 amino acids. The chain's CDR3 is CSADRRSLAFF. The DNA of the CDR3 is TGCAGTGCTGACAGGAGATCGTTAGCTTTCTTT.

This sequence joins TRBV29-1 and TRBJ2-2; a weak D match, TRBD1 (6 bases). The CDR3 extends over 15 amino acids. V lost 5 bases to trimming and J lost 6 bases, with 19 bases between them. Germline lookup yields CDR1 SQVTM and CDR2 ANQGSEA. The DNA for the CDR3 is TGCAGCGTTTCGCTCAGGGGATCGGATGCCGGGGAGCTGTTTTTT. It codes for CSVSLRGSDAGELFF.

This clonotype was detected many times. CDR3 loop: CATSLDLKTQYF. The CDR3 DNA follows: TGTGCCACCTCTCTGGACTTGAAGACCCAGTACTTC. J is TRBJ2-5 and V is TRBV10-3, with a tentative D call TRBD2 (5 bases). The V gene's germline CDR1 is ENHRY and CDR2 SYGVKD. Between the trimmed V and J ends, which lost 10 bases and 6 bases, there was a span of 15 bases. The CDR3 length is 12 residues.

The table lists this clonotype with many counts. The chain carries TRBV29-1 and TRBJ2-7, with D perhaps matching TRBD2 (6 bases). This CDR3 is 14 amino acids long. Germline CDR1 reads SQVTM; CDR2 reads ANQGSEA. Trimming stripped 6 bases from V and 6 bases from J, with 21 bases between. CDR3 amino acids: CSVTGLSYGGEQYF. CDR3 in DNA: TGCAGCGTGACGGGACTTTCCTACGGGGGCGAGCAGTACTTC.

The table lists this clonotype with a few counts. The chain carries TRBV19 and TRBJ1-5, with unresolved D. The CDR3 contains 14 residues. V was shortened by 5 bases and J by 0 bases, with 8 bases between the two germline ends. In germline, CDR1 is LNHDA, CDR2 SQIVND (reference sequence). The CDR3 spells CASSQRVSNQPQHF. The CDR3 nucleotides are TGTGCCAGTAGTCAACGAGTTAGCAATCAGCCCCAGCATTTT. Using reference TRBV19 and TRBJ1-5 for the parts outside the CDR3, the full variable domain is DGGITQSPKYLFRKEGQNVTLSCEQNLNHDAMYWYRQDPGQGLRLIYYSQIVNDFQKGDIAEGYSVSREKKESFPLTVTSAQKNPTAFYLCASSQRVSNQPQHFGDGTRLSIL.

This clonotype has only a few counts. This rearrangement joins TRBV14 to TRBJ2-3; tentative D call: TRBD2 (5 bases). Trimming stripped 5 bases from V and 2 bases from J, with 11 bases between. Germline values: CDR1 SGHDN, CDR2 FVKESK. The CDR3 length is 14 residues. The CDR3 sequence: CASSGGRNTDTQYF. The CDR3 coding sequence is TGTGCCAGCAGCGGAGGTCGGAACACAGATACGCAGTATTTT.

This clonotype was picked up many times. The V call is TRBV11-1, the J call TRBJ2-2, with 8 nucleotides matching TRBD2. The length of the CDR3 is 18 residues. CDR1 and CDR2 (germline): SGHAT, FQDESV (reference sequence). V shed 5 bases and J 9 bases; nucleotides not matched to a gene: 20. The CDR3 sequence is CASSAREISGKKVRELFF. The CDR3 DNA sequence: TGTGCCAGCAGCGCCCGAGAAATTAGCGGGAAGAAGGTCCGGGAGCTGTTTTTT.

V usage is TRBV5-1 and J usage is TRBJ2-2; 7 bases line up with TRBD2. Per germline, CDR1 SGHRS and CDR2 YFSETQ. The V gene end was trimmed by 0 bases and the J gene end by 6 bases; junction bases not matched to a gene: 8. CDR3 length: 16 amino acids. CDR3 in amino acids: CASSLAPPSGAGELFF. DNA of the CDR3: TGCGCCAGCAGCTTGGCCCCCCCCAGCGGGGCCGGGGAGCTGTTTTTT.

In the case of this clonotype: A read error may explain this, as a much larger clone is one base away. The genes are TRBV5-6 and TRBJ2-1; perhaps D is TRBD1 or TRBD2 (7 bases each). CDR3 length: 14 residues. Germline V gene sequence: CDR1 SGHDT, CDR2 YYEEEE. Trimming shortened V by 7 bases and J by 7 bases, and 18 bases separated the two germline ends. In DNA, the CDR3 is TGTGCCAGCCTTCAGGGGGGGTTTGCGAATGAGCAGTTCTTC. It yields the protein CASLQGGFANEQFF.

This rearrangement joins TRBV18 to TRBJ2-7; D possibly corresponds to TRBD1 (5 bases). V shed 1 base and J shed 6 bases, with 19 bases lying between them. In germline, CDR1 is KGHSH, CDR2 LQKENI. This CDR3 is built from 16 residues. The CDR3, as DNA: TGTGCCAGCTCACCACAGGTTGGACAACGAAAACCCGAGCAGTACTTC. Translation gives CASSPQVGQRKPEQYF. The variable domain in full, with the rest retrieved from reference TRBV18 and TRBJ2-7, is NAGVMQNPRHLVRRRGQEARLRCSPMKGHSHVYWYRQLPEEGLKFMVYLQKENIIDESGMPKERFSAEFPKEGPSILRIQQVVRGDSAAYFCASSPQVGQRKPEQYFGPGTRLTVT.

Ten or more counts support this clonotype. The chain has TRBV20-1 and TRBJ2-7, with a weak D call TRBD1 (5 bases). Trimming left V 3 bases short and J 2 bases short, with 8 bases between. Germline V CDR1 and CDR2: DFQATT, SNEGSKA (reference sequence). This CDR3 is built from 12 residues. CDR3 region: CSARDIPYEQYF. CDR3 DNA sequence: TGCAGTGCTAGGGACATTCCCTACGAGCAGTACTTC.

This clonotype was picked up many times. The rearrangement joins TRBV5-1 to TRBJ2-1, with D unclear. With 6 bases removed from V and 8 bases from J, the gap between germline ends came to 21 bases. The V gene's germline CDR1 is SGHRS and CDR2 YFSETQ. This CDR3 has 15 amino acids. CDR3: CASTIGPDAKYEQFF. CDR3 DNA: TGCGCCAGCACCATTGGGCCCGATGCTAAATATGAGCAGTTCTTC.

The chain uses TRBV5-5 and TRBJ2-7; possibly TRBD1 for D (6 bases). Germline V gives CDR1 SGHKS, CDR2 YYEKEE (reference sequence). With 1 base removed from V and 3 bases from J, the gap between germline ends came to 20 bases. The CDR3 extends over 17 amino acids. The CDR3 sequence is CASSLIAPGQINYEQYF. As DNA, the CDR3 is TGTGCCAGCAGCTTGATAGCTCCGGGACAAATAAACTACGAGCAGTACTTC.

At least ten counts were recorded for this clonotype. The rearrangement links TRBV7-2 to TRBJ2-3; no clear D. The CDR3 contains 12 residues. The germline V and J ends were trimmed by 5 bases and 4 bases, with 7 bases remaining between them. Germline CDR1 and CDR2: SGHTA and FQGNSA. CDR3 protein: CASSRPPDTQYF. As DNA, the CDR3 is TGTGCCAGCAGCCGTCCCCCAGATACGCAGTATTTT.